The 25 T cell receptor beta chains reported below all come from one sample, sequenced in a study of cytomegalovirus exposure and HLA in healthy donors. The primer mix had 60 Vbeta and 13 Jbeta primers. The method was immunoSEQ multiplex PCR; TCRdb's version includes in-frame clones alone and lacks a portion of them. The data hold around 150,000 clones, with 60% to 80% observed a single time. The sequenced material came from PBMCs. The receptors derive from a woman in her thirties or forties in good health and CMV-seronegative.

V gene TRBV5-4 combines with J gene TRBJ2-5; no reliable D call. Trimming took off 4 bases at V and 2 bases at J, with 15 bases between the two ends. The CDR3 extends over 15 amino acids. Per germline, CDR1 SGHNT and CDR2 YYREEE (reference sequence). DNA of the CDR3: TGTGCCAGCAGCCCTGGCGGAGCCCGACAAGAGACCCAGTACTTC. Its protein is CASSPGGARQETQYF.

The CDR3 is CASSLARQTSRYTF. The CDR3 DNA reads TGTGCCAGCAGCTTAGCCAGACAGACCTCCCGCTACACCTTC. This sequence joins TRBV7-2 and TRBJ1-2; weak D call: TRBD1 (5 bases). In germline, CDR1 is SGHTA, CDR2 FQGNSA. The length of the CDR3 is 14 residues. Trimming left V 0 bases short and J 9 bases short, with 14 bases between.

The V call is TRBV25-1, the J call TRBJ1-1, with 8 bases identical to TRBD1. This CDR3 is built from 15 residues. V lost 7 bases to trimming and J lost 8 bases; unmatched junction nucleotides: 15. Germline loops: CDR1 MGHDK, CDR2 SYGVNS. CDR3 region: CASTLSGTGSAEAFF. The CDR3 DNA follows: TGTGCCAGCACCCTCTCCGGGACAGGAAGTGCAGAAGCTTTCTTT. The whole variable domain, remainder taken from reference TRBV25-1 and TRBJ1-1, is EADIYQTPRYLVIGTGKKITLECSQTMGHDKMYWYQQDPGMELHLIHYSYGVNSTEKGDLSSESTVSRIRTEHFPLTLESARPSHTSQYLCASTLSGTGSAEAFFGQGTRLTVV.

The CDR3 DNA reads TGCGCCAGCAGTGAGTCTCTTAGCGGGGGGCCTTACAATGAGCAGTTCTTC. This gives the protein CASSESLSGGPYNEQFF. The chain has TRBV10-2 and TRBJ2-1, with 10 bases lining up with TRBD2. The CDR3 is made up of 17 amino acids. The germline V gene encodes CDR1 WSHSY and CDR2 SAAADI. The V segment lost 0 bases and the J segment 4 bases; nucleotides outside the gene matches: 6.

This clone showed up just a few times. This chain connects TRBV19 to TRBJ1-2; tentative D call: TRBD1 (6 bases). V shed 3 bases and J shed 0 bases, with 14 bases lying between them. CDR3 length equals 16 residues. Germline CDR1 LNHDA, CDR2 SQIVND (reference sequence). This CDR3 reads CASSIGGGLANYGYTF. Written as DNA, the CDR3 is TGTGCCAGTAGTATTGGCGGGGGCTTAGCTAACTATGGCTACACCTTC. Variable domain in full (rest from reference TRBV19 and TRBJ1-2): DGGITQSPKYLFRKEGQNVTLSCEQNLNHDAMYWYRQDPGQGLRLIYYSQIVNDFQKGDIAEGYSVSREKKESFPLTVTSAQKNPTAFYLCASSIGGGLANYGYTFGSGTRLTVV.

This clone came up a few times. The V gene is TRBV18, the J gene TRBJ1-1; the D gene is possibly TRBD1 (5 bases). The ends were cut back, 6 bases at V and 1 base at J, with 15 bases in the middle. Germline CDR1 is KGHSH and CDR2 is LQKENI. This CDR3 is 15 amino acids long. CDR3 coding DNA: TGTGCCAGCTCTACCACAGGTGGGGAGAACACTGAAGCTTTCTTT. Its protein product is CASSTTGGENTEAFF.

This rearrangement joins TRBV28 to TRBJ2-7, with 12 bases that match TRBD2. J lost 3 bases, V lost 3 bases, and 9 bases had no gene match. Germline V gives CDR1 MDHEN, CDR2 SYDVKM. This CDR3 contains 17 residues. The CDR3 is CASSFSMGLAGLYEQYF. CDR3 nucleotide sequence: TGTGCCAGCAGTTTTTCAATGGGACTAGCGGGCCTCTACGAGCAGTACTTC.

The chain combines TRBV30 with TRBJ2-7; D is possibly TRBD2 (7 bases). Germline values: CDR1 GTSNPN, CDR2 SVGIG (reference sequence). The V gene lost 1 base and the J gene lost 11 bases, with 18 bases spanning the gap. This CDR3 is built from 13 residues. The chain's CDR3 is CAWSEGRGAGKYF. In nucleotides, the CDR3 is TGTGCCTGGAGTGAGGGACGGGGGGCCGGGAAGTACTTC. Combining the CDR3 with reference TRBV30 and TRBJ2-7 gives the whole variable domain SQTIHQWPATLVQPVGSPLSLECTVEGTSNPNLYWYRQAAGRGLQLLFYSVGIGQISSEVPQNLSASRPQDRQFILSSKKLLLSDSGFYLCAWSEGRGAGKYFGPGTRLTVT.

Concerning this clone itself: A far bigger clonotype differs at one base, so this is likely a read error. The rearrangement uses TRBV7-9 and TRBJ1-1; 7 bases match TRBD1. Germline lookup yields CDR1 SEHNR and CDR2 FQNEAQ (reference sequence). The CDR3 runs 14 residues. The CDR3 spells CSSSPTGANTEAFF. The CDR3 bases are TGTTCCAGCAGTCCAACAGGGGCTAACACTGAAGCTTTCTTT.

The CDR3 nucleotides read TGTGCCAGCAGCTTAGCGAAGCGGGGGAGCTACGAGCAGTACTTC. Amino acids: CASSLAKRGSYEQYF. The chain combines TRBV7-9 with TRBJ2-7; 8 positions match TRBD2. The CDR3 extends over 15 amino acids. Germline V gene sequence: CDR1 SEHNR, CDR2 FQNEAQ (reference sequence). Unmatched junction bases numbered 4, after V lost 0 bases and J lost 3 bases.

The chain couples TRBV7-2 to TRBJ2-1, with 7 bases aligning to TRBD2. CDR1 and CDR2 from the germline V gene are SGHTA and FQGNSA. The trim removed 3 bases at V and 9 bases at J, leaving 11 bases unmatched. This CDR3 spans 15 amino acids. CDR3 amino acids: CASSFGLVGGLEQFF. Here the CDR3 DNA reads TGTGCCAGCAGCTTCGGACTAGTGGGCGGCCTTGAGCAGTTCTTC.

The chain links TRBV11-2 to TRBJ1-5, with D tentatively TRBD1 (5 bases). Looked up from germline, CDR1 is SGHAT and CDR2 is FQNNGV. The CDR3 contains 15 residues. With 5 bases removed from V and 3 bases from J, the gap between germline ends came to 14 bases. In DNA form, the CDR3 reads TGTGCCAGCAGCGCAGGGACTGAGAACAATCAGCCCCAGCATTTT. Its translation: CASSAGTENNQPQHF.

V and J are TRBV4-3 and TRBJ1-6, with 8 bases aligning to TRBD1. The V gene end was trimmed by 0 bases and the J gene end by 7 bases; junction bases not matched to a gene: 5. The CDR3 extends over 16 amino acids. The germline gives CDR1 LGHNA, CDR2 YSLEER. The CDR3 sequence is CASSQDPDRANSPLHF. The CDR3 coding sequence is TGCGCCAGCAGCCAAGATCCGGACAGGGCGAATTCACCCCTCCACTTT.

The CDR3 region is CASSLIRRASTGELFF. The CDR3 nucleotides are TGTGCCAGCAGCTTAATACGGCGGGCAAGCACCGGGGAGCTGTTTTTT. The V gene is TRBV5-6, the J gene TRBJ2-2, with D possibly being TRBD2 (5 bases). Germline V lookup: CDR1 SGHDT, CDR2 YYEEEE. The V and J ends lost 2 bases and 4 bases respectively, with 15 bases between them. CDR3 length: 16 residues.

This clone was observed a few times. The chain carries TRBV5-6 and TRBJ1-2; D is perhaps TRBD1 (6 bases). Trimming left V 5 bases short and J 9 bases short, with 20 bases between. The CDR3 is 14 amino acids. The germline V gene has CDR1 SGHDT and CDR2 YYEEEE. The CDR3 DNA reads as TGTGCCAGCAGGAGCCCGGACAGACCGCAAAGCTACACCTTC. This codes for CASRSPDRPQSYTF.

V is TRBV27 and J is TRBJ1-3; D remains ambiguous. The V and J ends lost 0 bases and 4 bases respectively, with 4 bases between them. The CDR3 consists of 13 residues. Germline V CDR1 and CDR2: MNHEY, SMNVEV (reference sequence). CDR3 in amino acids: CASSLSSGNTIYF. In nucleotides, the CDR3 is TGTGCCAGCAGTTTATCGTCGGGAAACACCATATATTTT.

The chain is built from TRBV29-1 and TRBJ1-5, with 9 bases fitting TRBD1. This CDR3 has 13 residues. The V segment lost 6 bases and the J segment 5 bases; nucleotides outside the gene matches: 5. CDR1 and CDR2 from the germline V gene are SQVTM and ANQGSEA. The CDR3: CSVRQGGDQPQHF. DNA for the CDR3: TGCAGCGTAAGACAGGGGGGGGATCAGCCCCAGCATTTT.

The chain recombines TRBV18 with TRBJ1-1; a possible D gene is TRBD1 (6 bases). There are 13 residues in the CDR3. The germline CDR1 and CDR2 sequences are KGHSH and LQKENI. The V end lost 6 bases, the J end lost 5 bases, and 13 bases lay between the germline ends. This CDR3 is CASSRGGGTEAFF. CDR3 DNA: TGTGCCAGCTCGAGAGGGGGAGGGACTGAAGCTTTCTTT.

This clone has more than one count but fewer than ten. This sequence joins TRBV4-1 and TRBJ2-2, with 14 bases fitting TRBD2. This CDR3 comprises 19 residues. V lost 3 bases, J lost 1 base, and 7 bases stayed unmatched. Germline V CDR1 and CDR2: MGHRA, YSYEKL. CDR3 DNA sequence: TGCGCCAGCAGCCACTCACCGGGACTAGCGGGAGTGAACACCGGGGAGCTGTTTTTT. Amino acid sequence: CASSHSPGLAGVNTGELFF.

The chain uses TRBV5-1 and TRBJ2-1; TRBD1 might be the D (6 bases). V was pared by 0 bases and J by 5 bases, with 12 bases between. Germline V gene lookup returns CDR1 SGHRS and CDR2 YFSETQ. The CDR3 has 15 residues. The CDR3 DNA sequence: TGCGCCAGCAGCTTGGATGGGGGCCCAAACAATGAGCAGTTCTTC. It yields the protein CASSLDGGPNNEQFF.

The rearrangement links TRBV6-1 to TRBJ1-2; D is possibly TRBD1 (5 bases). Trimming took 5 bases from V and 2 from J, leaving 9 bases between them. The CDR3 has 13 amino acids. Germline V gives CDR1 MNHNS, CDR2 SASEGT. CDR3 nucleotides: TGTGCCAGCAGTCCCGACAGAAACTATGGCTACACCTTC. It translates to CASSPDRNYGYTF.

The chain links TRBV10-2 to TRBJ2-1, with 12 bases identical to TRBD2. This CDR3 spans 16 amino acids. The junction had 3 bases not matched to a gene; V was cut back by 6 bases and J by 0 bases. From germline, CDR1 is WSHSY and CDR2 SAAADI. The CDR3 loop reads CASRLAGGSSYNEQFF. The CDR3, as DNA: TGCGCCAGCAGACTAGCGGGGGGTAGCTCCTACAATGAGCAGTTCTTC.

This rearrangement joins TRBV7-9 to TRBJ1-4; D remains ambiguous. Deletions cut 6 bases from V and 3 bases from J, with 17 bases between. CDR1 and CDR2 (germline): SEHNR, FQNEAQ (reference sequence). The CDR3 is 16 amino acids. Here the CDR3 reads CASRPPFRQANEKLFF. In DNA form, the CDR3 reads TGTGCCAGCAGACCTCCGTTCAGGCAGGCTAATGAAAAACTGTTTTTT.

The chain couples TRBV7-9 to TRBJ2-3, with D tentatively TRBD2 (6 bases). With 0 bases removed from V and 6 bases from J, the gap between germline ends came to 13 bases. CDR1 is SEHNR and CDR2 is FQNEAQ in the germline V gene (reference sequence). The CDR3 runs to 15 residues. The CDR3 loop reads CASSLARGTPDTQYF. CDR3 sequence (DNA): TGTGCCAGCAGCTTAGCGCGGGGTACCCCCGATACGCAGTATTTT.

This clone was detected only a few times. The V and J genes are TRBV6-5 and TRBJ1-1; D ambiguous. The V and J ends lost 6 bases and 4 bases respectively, with 9 bases between them. This CDR3 contains 12 residues. Germline lookup yields CDR1 MNHEY and CDR2 SVGAGI. The CDR3 region is CASRGGFTEAFF. DNA for the CDR3: TGTGCCAGCAGGGGAGGGTTCACTGAAGCTTTCTTT.